The rows below give T cell receptor beta chains drawn from one sample of a study of HIV-infected children after antiretroviral therapy interruption. TCRdb re-analysed the 3' RACE reads in MiXCR, keeping a single row per CDR3 protein. The sample has about 46,000 distinct CDR3 sequences, roughly 4.5% seen once. The sequencing used CD45RA+ CD4+ T cells from PBMCs, pooled from several time points, collected from a donor given antiretroviral therapy, either interrupted or continuous. The receptors originated from a pool of human donors with HIV. Both conserved end residues are part of each CDR3.

v_call	cdr3_aa
TRBV11-2	CASSLVRTSGNTIYF
TRBV7-9	CASNPRGGNSPLHF
TRBV2	CARSRPPGQGASGELFF
TRBV12-3/TRBV12-4	CASTPSLGLEQYF
TRBV11-1	CASSPGVNEQFF
TRBV20-1	CSATRQGATGELFF
TRBV5-1	CASSLGGDTEAFF
TRBV14	CASSLLQGQGKYEQYF
TRBV24-1	CATSSPSGQGNGNEQFF
TRBV10-3	CAIRGDREQYF
TRBV29-1	CSVDSMGGYTF
TRBV2	CASKTGQNYGYTF
TRBV2	CASRSGGTGANVLTF
TRBV7-3	CASSSMGRNQPQHF
TRBV2	CASSGGTLPLEQYF
TRBV5-5	CASSLAGVNGYTF
TRBV5-6	CASSFGNEQYF
TRBV5-1	CASSRAIRDYGYTF
TRBV15	CATSRDYKGYTF
TRBV4-1	CASSWLGNDEQYF
TRBV2	CASSVAGGPYNEQFF
TRBV20-1	CSALNPRRDRVEDTQYF
TRBV12-3/TRBV12-4	CASSWLGTGTGNTIYF
TRBV20-1	CSLYLQGRDGYTF
TRBV7-8	CASSLTTGYNSPLHF
TRBV10-2	CASRQGTYNEQFF
TRBV30	CAWSVWGGELFF
TRBV12-3/TRBV12-4	CASSQRTEAFF
TRBV24-1	CATSDSPSAGGTYEQYF
TRBV12-5	CASGLGAGGRNEQFF
TRBV11-1	CASSLVDLGYTF
TRBV5-1	CASKEQGAGEQFF
TRBV5-8	CASSFIDTEAFF
TRBV29-1	CSAGQGPEAFF
TRBV3-1	CASSHLDRGTEAFF
TRBV3-1	CASSQASLPPQHF
TRBV4-1	CASSQVLTAKNIQYF
TRBV2	CASSGYSFYGYTF
TRBV7-8	CASRRTGTDTQYF
TRBV12-3/TRBV12-4	CASSFGRPGGYTF